This T cell receptor (beta chain) stems from a study of T cells after yellow fever vaccination. Comment on this clonotype: Its antigen is as yet unknown.

With V trimmed by 0 bases and J by 2 bases, 4 bases remained unmatched. Germline CDR1 and CDR2: ENHRY and SYGVKD. The length of the CDR3 is 16 residues. The 5'RACE template-switching step produced TCR cDNA and added a universal primer site and UMIs. In TCRdb, the 5' RACE reads were re-called with MiXCR into one record per CDR3 protein. This table holds 300,000 or so distinct CDR3 sequences, approximately 4.2% found once. Study-wide results and limits: Abundant clonotypes from the bulk population could contaminate FACS-sorted repertoires. The booster response re-showed most primary clones: roughly 97% CD4, almost 90% CD8.

The TCR comes from a man aged 18 to 30 who received the YFV17D yellow fever vaccine. The chain recombines TRBV10-3 with TRBJ2-3; 8 bases are a match to TRBD2. The sequencing used PBMCs, collected 5 days after the yellow fever booster vaccination. The CDR3 is CAISESAGGDTDTQYF. CDR3 in DNA: TGTGCCATCAGTGAGTCAGCCGGGGGGGACACAGATACGCAGTATTTT.